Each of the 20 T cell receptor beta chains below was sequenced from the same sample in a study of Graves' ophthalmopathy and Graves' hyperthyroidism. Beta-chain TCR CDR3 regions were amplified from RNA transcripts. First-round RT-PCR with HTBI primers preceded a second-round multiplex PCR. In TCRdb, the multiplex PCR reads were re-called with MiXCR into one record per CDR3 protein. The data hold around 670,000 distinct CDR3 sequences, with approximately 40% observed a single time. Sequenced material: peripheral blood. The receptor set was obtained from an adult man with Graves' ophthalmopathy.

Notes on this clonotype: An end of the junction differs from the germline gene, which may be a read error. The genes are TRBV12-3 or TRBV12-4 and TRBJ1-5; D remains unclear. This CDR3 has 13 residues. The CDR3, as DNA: TGTGTCAGCAGGCTGGCCGGGAATCAGCCCCAGCATTTT. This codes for CVSRLAGNQPQHF.

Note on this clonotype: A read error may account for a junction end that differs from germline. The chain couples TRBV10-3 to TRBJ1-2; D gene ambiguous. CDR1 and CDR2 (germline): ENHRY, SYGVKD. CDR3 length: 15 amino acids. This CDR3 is CASSSSRRVSYGYTF. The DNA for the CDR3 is TGTGCCAGCAGTTCCTCCAGACGTGTATCCTATGGCTACACCTTC.

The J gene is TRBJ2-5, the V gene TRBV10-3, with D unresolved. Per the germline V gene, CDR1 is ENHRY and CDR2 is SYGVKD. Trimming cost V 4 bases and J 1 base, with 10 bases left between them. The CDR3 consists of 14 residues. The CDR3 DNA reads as TGTGCCATCAGTGCTCGTTACGTCCAAGAGACCCAGTACTTC. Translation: CAISARYVQETQYF.

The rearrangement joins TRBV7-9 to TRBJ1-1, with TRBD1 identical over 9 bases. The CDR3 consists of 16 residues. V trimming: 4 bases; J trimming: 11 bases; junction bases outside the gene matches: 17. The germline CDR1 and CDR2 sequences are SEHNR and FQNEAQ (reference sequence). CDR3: CASSSGHGTGNYGAFF. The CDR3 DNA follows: TGTGCCAGCAGCTCTGGGCACGGGACAGGGAACTATGGGGCTTTCTTT.

The CDR3 bases are TGCAGTGCTACTAGCGCCCGATACTACGAGCAGTACTTC. Amino acid sequence: CSATSARYYEQYF. J is TRBJ2-7 and V is TRBV20-1; D may be TRBD2 (6 bases). Germline V CDR1 and CDR2: DFQATT, SNEGSKA (reference sequence). V gave up 4 bases and J gave up 3 bases, with 13 bases separating them. This CDR3 spans 13 amino acids.

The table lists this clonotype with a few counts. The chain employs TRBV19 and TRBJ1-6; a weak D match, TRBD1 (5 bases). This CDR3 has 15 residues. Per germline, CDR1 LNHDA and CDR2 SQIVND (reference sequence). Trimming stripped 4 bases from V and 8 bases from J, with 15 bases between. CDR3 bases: TGTGCCAGTAGTAGGTGGACCGAAGGGGATTCACCCCTCCACTTT. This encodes CASSRWTEGDSPLHF.

The CDR3 bases are TGTGCCAGTGCTAGAGACAACACTGAAGCTTTCTTT. Protein product: CASARDNTEAFF. V is TRBV25-1 and J is TRBJ1-1; D not resolved. Germline assignment: CDR1 MGHDK and CDR2 SYGVNS. Trimming pared 9 bases from V and 2 bases from J, leaving 10 bases between. The CDR3 is 12 residues long.

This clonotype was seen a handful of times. The CDR3 sequence is CASSQDGGQGVYNSPLHF. As DNA, the CDR3 is TGTGCCAGCAGCCAAGACGGGGGTCAGGGGGTCTATAATTCACCCCTCCACTTT. V is TRBV6-5 and J is TRBJ1-6, with TRBD1 matching over 7 bases. The CDR3 is 18 residues long. Trimming took 6 bases from V and 3 from J; bases not matched to a gene: 14. In germline, CDR1 is MNHEY, CDR2 SVGAGI.

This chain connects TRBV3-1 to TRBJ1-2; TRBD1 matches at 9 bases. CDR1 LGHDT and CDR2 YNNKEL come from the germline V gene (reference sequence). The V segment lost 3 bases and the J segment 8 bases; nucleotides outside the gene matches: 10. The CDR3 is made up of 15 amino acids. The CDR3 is CASSHGGTGIAGYTF. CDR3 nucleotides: TGTGCCAGCAGCCACGGGGGGACAGGGATTGCGGGCTACACCTTC.

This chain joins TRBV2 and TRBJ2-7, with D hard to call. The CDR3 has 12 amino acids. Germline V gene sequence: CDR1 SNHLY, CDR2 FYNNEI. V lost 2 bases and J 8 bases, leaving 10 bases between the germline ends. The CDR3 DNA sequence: TGTGCCAGCAGTGAATGGGATACTAAGCAGTACTTC. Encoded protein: CASSEWDTKQYF.

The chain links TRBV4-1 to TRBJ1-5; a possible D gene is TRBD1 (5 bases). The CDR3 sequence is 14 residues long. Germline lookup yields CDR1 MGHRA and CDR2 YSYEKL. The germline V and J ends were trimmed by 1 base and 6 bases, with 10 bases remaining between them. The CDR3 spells CASSQGREVQPQHF. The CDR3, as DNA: TGCGCCAGCAGCCAAGGCAGGGAGGTTCAGCCCCAGCATTTT.

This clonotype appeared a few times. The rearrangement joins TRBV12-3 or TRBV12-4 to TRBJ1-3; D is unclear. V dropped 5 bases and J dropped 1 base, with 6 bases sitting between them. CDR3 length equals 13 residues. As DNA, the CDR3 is TGTGCCAGCAGTGGACGGTCTGGAAACACCATATATTTT. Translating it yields CASSGRSGNTIYF.

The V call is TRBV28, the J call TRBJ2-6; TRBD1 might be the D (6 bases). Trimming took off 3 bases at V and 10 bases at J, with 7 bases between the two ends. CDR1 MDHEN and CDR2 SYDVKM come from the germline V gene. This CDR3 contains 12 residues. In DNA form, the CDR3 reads TGTGCCAGCAGTTTCAGGGGAAACGTCCTGACTTTC. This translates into CASSFRGNVLTF.

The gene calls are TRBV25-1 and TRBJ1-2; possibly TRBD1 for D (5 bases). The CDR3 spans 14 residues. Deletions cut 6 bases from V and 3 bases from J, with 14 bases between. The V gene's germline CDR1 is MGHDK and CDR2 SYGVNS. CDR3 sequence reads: CASSLGHGDYGYTF. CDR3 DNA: TGTGCCAGCAGCTTAGGACACGGGGACTATGGCTACACCTTC.

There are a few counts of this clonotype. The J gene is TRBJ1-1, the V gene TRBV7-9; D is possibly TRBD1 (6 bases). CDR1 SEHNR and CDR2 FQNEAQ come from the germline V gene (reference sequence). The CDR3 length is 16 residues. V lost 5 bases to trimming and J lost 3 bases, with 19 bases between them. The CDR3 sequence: CASSEQGATTDTEAFF. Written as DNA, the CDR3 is TGTGCCAGCAGCGAACAGGGAGCAACTACGGACACTGAAGCTTTCTTT.

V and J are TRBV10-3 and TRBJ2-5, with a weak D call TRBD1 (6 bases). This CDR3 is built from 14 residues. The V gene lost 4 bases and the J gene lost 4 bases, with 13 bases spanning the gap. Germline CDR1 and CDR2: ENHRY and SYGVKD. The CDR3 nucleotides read TGTGCCATCAGTGGACAGGCTCAAGGAGAGACCCAGTACTTC. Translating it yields CAISGQAQGETQYF.

The CDR3 region is CASKNAYSNQPQHF. CDR3 DNA sequence: TGTGCCAGTAAGAATGCATACAGCAATCAGCCCCAGCATTTT. The rearrangement links TRBV19 to TRBJ1-5; D gene unclear. Between the trimmed V and J ends, which lost 7 bases and 1 base, there was a span of 11 bases. Germline loops: CDR1 LNHDA, CDR2 SQIVND (reference sequence). The CDR3 contains 14 residues.

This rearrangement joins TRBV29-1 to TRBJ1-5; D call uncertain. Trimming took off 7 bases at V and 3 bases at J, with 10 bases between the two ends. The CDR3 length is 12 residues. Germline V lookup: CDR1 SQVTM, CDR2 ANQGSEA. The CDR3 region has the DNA TGCAGCGCCACCGAGACCAATCAGCCCCAGCATTTT. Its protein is CSATETNQPQHF.

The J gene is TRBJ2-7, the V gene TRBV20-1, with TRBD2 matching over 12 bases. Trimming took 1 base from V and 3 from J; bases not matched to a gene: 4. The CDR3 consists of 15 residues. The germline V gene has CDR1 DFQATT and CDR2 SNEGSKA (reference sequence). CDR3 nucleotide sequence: TGCAGTGCTAGAGTCCGACTAGCGGGAGTCTACGAGCAGTACTTC. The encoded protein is CSARVRLAGVYEQYF.

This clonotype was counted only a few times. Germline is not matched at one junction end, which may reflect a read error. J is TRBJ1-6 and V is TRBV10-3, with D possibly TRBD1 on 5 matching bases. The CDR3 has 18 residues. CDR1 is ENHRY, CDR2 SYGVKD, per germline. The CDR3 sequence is CASSASTGVGTDNSPLHF. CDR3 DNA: TGTGCCAGCAGTGCGTCCACGGGGGTCGGGACGGATAATTCACCCCTCCACTTT.